This T cell receptor beta chain was sequenced for a study of blood T cells in healthy people across ages. Findings of the study overall: Donor CMV infection status was unknown, possibly confounding age-related changes in expanded clonotypes. Naive CD4+ cells and diversity were both higher in long-lived donors than in aged donors.

Peripheral blood samples of roughly 9.8 milliliters were drawn from each donor. Trimming shortened V by 7 bases and J by 2 bases, and 22 bases separated the two germline ends. In germline, CDR1 is MNHEY, CDR2 SMNVEV (reference sequence). The CDR3 is 17 residues long. It was with a sample-barcoded 5' primer and a J-beta primer mix that a second PCR of roughly 7 to 11 cycles was run. TCRdb analysed the 5' RACE reads with MiXCR anew, one entry per CDR3 protein. The repertoire holds fewer than 750,000 distinct CDR3 sequences, under 55% seen once, with roughly 25% in the top ten. A remark on this clonotype: The target antigen is unknown.

V is TRBV27 and J is TRBJ2-3; tentatively, D is TRBD2 (6 bases). This TCR was sampled from a man aged 80 or over in good health. The sequenced material came from blood. CDR3 DNA: TGTGCCAGCATGAGAGGGGTCGGAGGGCTTGACACAGATACGCAGTATTTT. Translation: CASMRGVGGLDTDTQYF.